This T cell receptor beta chain originates from a study of CD8 T cells in ankylosing spondylitis. Study observations and caveats: About 8 highly homologous variants made up a TCR beta motif, and this motif appeared characteristic of ankylosing spondylitis blood. Previous work reported some of these motif variants in the synovial fluid and blood of reactive arthritis.

The length of the CDR3 is 13 residues. The germline CDR1 and CDR2 sequences are SGHRS and YFSETQ. There are many counts of this clonotype. Its antigen is currently unknown. One junction end does not reproduce the germline sequence, and a read error may be involved. Quantitative 5'-RACE with molecular barcodes generated TCR beta libraries. A single record per CDR3 protein comes from TCRdb applying MiXCR to the 5' RACE reads. The sample includes some 270,000 distinct CDR3 sequences, 18% of them seen just once. This clonotype originated in a male donor with ankylosing spondylitis or in good health (not recorded which). Sequencing was done on a sample of blood, either unsorted or a sorted T cell fraction (not recorded which). This chain connects TRBV5-1 to TRBJ2-7; D is uncertain. CDR3 in DNA: TGTGCCAGCAGCTTAGATGGGCCCTACGAGCAGTACTTC. Protein: CASSLDGPYEQYF. The variable domain in full, with the rest retrieved from reference TRBV5-1 and TRBJ2-7, is KAGVTQTPRYLIKTRGQQVTLSCSPISGHRSVSWYQQTPGQGLQFLFEYFSETQRNKGNFPGRFSGRQFSNSRSEMNVSTLELGDSALYLCASSLDGPYEQYFGPGTRLTVT.